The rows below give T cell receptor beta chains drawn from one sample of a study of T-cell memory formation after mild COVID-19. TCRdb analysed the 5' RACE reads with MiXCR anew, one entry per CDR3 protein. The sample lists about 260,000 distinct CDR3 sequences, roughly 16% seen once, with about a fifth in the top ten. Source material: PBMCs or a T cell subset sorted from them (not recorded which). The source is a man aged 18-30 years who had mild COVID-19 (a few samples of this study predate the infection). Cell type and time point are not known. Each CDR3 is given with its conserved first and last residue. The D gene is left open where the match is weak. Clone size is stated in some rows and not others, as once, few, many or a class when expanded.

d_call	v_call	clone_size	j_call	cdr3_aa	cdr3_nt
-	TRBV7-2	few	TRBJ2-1	CASSPGLINEQFF	TGTGCCAGCAGCCCCGGGCTTATCAATGAGCAGTTCTTC
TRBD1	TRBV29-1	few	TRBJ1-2	CSVARDSGRYGYTF	TGCAGCGTAGCCCGGGACAGTGGGCGCTATGGCTACACCTTC
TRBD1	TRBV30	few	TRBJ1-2	CAWRTGAANYGYTF	TGTGCCTGGAGGACAGGGGCAGCTAACTATGGCTACACCTTC
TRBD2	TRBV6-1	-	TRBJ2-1	CASSEEGGLAVYNEQFF	TGTGCCAGCAGTGAAGAGGGTGGGCTAGCGGTGTACAATGAGCAGTTCTTC
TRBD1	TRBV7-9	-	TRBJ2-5	CASSSQGIQETQYF	TGTGCCAGCAGCTCACAGGGGATCCAAGAGACCCAGTACTTC
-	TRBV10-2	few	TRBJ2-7	CASNRDIMENYEQYF	TGCGCCAGCAACCGGGACATAATGGAGAACTACGAGCAGTACTTC
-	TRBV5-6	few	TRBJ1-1	CASSRRGGAEAFF	TGTGCCAGCAGCCGGAGGGGGGGGGCTGAAGCTTTCTTT
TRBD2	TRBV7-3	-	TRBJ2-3	CASSSGTSGGDTDTQYF	TGTGCCAGCAGCTCCGGGACTAGCGGGGGGGATACAGATACGCAGTATTTT
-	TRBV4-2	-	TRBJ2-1	CASSTLIGSMDEQFF	TGTGCCAGCAGCACCCTTATCGGCAGTATGGATGAGCAGTTCTTC
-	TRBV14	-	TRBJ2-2	CASSTGSGELFF	TGTGCCAGCAGCACAGGGTCCGGGGAGCTGTTTTTT
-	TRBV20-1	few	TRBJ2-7	CSGAPGADYEQYF	TGCAGTGGCGCTCCAGGGGCCGACTACGAGCAGTACTTC
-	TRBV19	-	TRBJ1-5	CASSPLVGGNQPQHF	TGTGCCAGTAGTCCCCTGGTCGGGGGCAATCAGCCCCAGCATTTT
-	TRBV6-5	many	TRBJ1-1	CASSHHLNTEAFF	TGTGCCAGCAGTCACCACTTGAACACTGAAGCTTTCTTT
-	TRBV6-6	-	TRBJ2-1	CASSGSGTFGYNEQFF	TGTGCCAGCAGTGGATCCGGGACATTCGGATACAATGAGCAGTTCTTC
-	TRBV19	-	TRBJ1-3	CASSTTGTSGNTIYF	TGTGCCAGTAGTACCACAGGGACCTCTGGAAACACCATATATTTT
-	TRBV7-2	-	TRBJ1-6	CASSLVGAGSPLHF	TGTGCCAGCAGCTTAGTGGGGGCAGGGTCACCCCTCCACTTT
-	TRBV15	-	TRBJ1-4	CATSRGLMNEKLFF	TGTGCCACCAGCAGAGGGCTCATGAATGAAAAACTGTTTTTT
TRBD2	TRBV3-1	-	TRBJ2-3	CARPAGGADTQYF	TGTGCCAGACCAGCGGGGGGAGCAGATACGCAGTATTTT
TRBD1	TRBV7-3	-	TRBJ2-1	CASSPDRGRGNEQFF	TGTGCCAGCAGCCCGGACAGGGGGCGCGGGAATGAGCAGTTCTTC
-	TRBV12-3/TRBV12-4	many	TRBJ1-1	CASSVGFFAEAFF	TGTGCCAGCAGTGTCGGTTTTTTCGCTGAAGCTTTCTTT
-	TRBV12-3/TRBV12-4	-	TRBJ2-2	CASSSSYTGELFF	TGTGCCAGCAGTTCGAGCTACACCGGGGAGCTGTTTTTT
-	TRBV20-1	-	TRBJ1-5	CSARGVGGYQPQHF	TGCAGTGCTAGAGGGGTAGGGGGGTATCAGCCCCAGCATTTT
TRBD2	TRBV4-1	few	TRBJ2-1	CASSRMTSGGLTEQFF	TGCGCCAGCAGCCGGATGACTAGCGGGGGGCTTACCGAGCAGTTCTTC
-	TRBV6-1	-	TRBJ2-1	CASSMPPPAYNEQFF	TGTGCCAGCAGTATGCCACCCCCGGCCTACAATGAGCAGTTCTTC
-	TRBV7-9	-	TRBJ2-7	CASTSGTAYEQYF	TGTGCCAGCACCTCCGGGACGGCGTACGAGCAGTACTTC
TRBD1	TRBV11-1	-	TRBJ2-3	CASSFGTGTWDTQYF	TGTGCCAGCAGCTTCGGGACAGGGACATGGGATACGCAGTATTTT
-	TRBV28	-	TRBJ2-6	CASSPSGKGSGANVLTF	TGTGCCAGCAGTCCGTCGGGGAAGGGATCTGGGGCCAACGTCCTGACTTTC
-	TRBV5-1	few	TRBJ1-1	CASSLGLGGFEAFF	TGCGCCAGCAGCTTGGGGCTCGGGGGGTTCGAAGCTTTCTTT
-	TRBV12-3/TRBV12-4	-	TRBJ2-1	CASSHAYEQFF	TGTGCCAGCAGTCACGCTTATGAGCAGTTCTTC
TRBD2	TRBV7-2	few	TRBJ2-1	CASTATSGPYNEQFF	TGTGCCAGCACCGCGACTAGCGGACCCTACAATGAGCAGTTCTTC
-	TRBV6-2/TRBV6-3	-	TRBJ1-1	CASSYSIKGAPMNTEAFF	TGTGCCAGCAGTTACTCGATCAAGGGAGCACCCATGAACACTGAAGCTTTCTTT
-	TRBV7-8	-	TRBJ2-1	CASSKQGVSYNEQFF	TGTGCCAGCAGCAAGCAGGGTGTCTCCTACAATGAGCAGTTCTTC
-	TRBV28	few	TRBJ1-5	CASSLWPGAQHF	TGTGCCAGCAGTTTATGGCCGGGAGCCCAGCATTTT
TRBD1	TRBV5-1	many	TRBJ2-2	CASIQDRVENTGELFF	TGCGCCAGTATTCAGGACAGGGTGGAGAACACCGGGGAGCTGTTTTTT
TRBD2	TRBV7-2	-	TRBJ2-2	CASSSRRAGAGELFF	TGTGCCAGCAGCTCGCGACGAGCGGGGGCCGGGGAGCTGTTTTTT
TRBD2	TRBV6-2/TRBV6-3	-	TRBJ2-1	CASSYPSGSSYNEQFF	TGTGCCAGCAGTTACCCTAGCGGGAGCTCCTACAATGAGCAGTTCTTC
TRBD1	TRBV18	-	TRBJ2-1	CASSRTGLRDEQFF	TGTGCCAGCTCCCGGACAGGGTTACGTGATGAGCAGTTCTTC
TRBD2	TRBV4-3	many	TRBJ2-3	CASSPVAGRGADTQYF	TGCGCCAGCAGCCCAGTAGCGGGACGGGGAGCAGATACGCAGTATTTT
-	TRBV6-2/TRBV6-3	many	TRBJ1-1	CASSLRNTEAFF	TGTGCCAGCAGTCTGAGGAACACTGAAGCTTTCTTT
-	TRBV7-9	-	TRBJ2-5	CASSLGPASWEETQYF	TGTGCCAGCAGCTTAGGGCCGGCTAGCTGGGAAGAGACCCAGTACTTC
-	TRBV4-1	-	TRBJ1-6	CASSQDAGSPLHF	TGCGCCAGCAGCCAAGATGCGGGATCACCCCTCCACTTT
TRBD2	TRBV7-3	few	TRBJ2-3	CASSLGLAGGSSTDTQYF	TGTGCCAGCAGCTTGGGCCTAGCGGGGGGGTCAAGCACAGATACGCAGTATTTT
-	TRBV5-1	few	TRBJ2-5	CASSLLDSQETQYF	TGCGCCAGCAGCTTGTTGGACAGCCAAGAGACCCAGTACTTC
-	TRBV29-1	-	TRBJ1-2	CSVETVLNYGYTF	TGCAGCGTTGAGACAGTTCTGAACTATGGCTACACCTTC
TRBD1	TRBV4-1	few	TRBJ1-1	CASSQGGQGEAFF	TGCGCCAGCAGCCAGGGCGGACAGGGCGAAGCTTTCTTT
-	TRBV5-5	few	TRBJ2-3	CASSLEAGSSTDTQYF	TGTGCCAGCAGCTTGGAAGCAGGATCTAGCACAGATACGCAGTATTTT
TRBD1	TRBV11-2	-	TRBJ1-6	CASSAPAGTGAFGGSPLHF	TGTGCCAGCAGCGCTCCGGCCGGGACAGGGGCTTTTGGCGGTTCACCCCTCCACTTT
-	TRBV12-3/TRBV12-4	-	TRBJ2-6	CASTQRAGANVLTF	TGTGCCAGCACCCAACGGGCTGGGGCCAACGTCCTGACTTTC
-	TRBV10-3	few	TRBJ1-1	CAISGKPHLAGAEAFF	TGTGCCATCAGTGGTAAACCCCACCTTGCAGGTGCTGAAGCTTTCTTT
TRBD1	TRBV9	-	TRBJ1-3	CASSPRDRVLHTIYF	TGTGCCAGCAGCCCCCGGGACAGGGTCCTCCACACCATATATTTT
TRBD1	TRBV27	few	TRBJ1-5	CASGTGLRPQHF	TGTGCCTCCGGGACAGGGTTACGGCCCCAGCATTTT
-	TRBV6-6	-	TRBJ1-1	CASSYSASMNTEAFF	TGTGCCAGCAGTTACTCGGCCAGCATGAACACTGAAGCTTTCTTT
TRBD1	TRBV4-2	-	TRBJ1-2	CASSQDWDRDYNYGYTF	TGTGCCAGCAGCCAAGATTGGGACAGAGATTATAACTATGGCTACACCTTC
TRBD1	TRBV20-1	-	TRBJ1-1	CSASRTGNTEAFF	TGCAGTGCTAGTAGGACAGGGAACACTGAAGCTTTCTTT
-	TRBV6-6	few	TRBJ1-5	CASRSGRLANQPQHF	TGTGCCAGCAGGTCAGGGAGGCTCGCGAATCAGCCCCAGCATTTT
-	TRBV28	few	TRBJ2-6	CASSLPDRPGANVLTF	TGTGCCAGCAGTTTACCCGACAGGCCTGGGGCCAACGTCCTGACTTTC
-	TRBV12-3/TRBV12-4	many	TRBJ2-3	CASSRQRSTNTQYF	TGTGCCAGCAGCCGCCAAAGGTCTACAAATACGCAGTATTTT
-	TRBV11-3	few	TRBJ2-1	CASSPREGNRQFF	TGTGCCAGCAGCCCCCGGGAAGGCAATAGGCAGTTCTTC